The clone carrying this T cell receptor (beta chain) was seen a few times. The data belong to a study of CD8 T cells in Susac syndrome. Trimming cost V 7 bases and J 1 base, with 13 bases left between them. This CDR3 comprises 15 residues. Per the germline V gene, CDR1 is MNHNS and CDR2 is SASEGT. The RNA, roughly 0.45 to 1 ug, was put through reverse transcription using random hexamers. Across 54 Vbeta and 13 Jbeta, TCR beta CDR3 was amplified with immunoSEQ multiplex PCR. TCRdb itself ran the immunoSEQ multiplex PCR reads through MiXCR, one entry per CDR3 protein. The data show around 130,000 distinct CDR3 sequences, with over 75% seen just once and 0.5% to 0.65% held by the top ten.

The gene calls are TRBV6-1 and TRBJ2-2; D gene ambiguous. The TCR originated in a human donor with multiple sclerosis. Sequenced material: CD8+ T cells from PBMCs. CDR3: CASTPSGENTGELFF. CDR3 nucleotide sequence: TGTGCCAGCACCCCAAGTGGGGAGAACACCGGGGAGCTGTTTTTT.